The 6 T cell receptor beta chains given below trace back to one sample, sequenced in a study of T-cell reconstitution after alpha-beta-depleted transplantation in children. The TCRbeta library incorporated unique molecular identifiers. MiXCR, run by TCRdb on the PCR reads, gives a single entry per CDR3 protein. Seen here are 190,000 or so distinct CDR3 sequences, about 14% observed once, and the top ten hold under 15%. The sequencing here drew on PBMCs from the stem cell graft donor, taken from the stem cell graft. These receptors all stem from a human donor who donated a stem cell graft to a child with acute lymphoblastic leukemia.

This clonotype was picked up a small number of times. The CDR3 loop is CASSRTTSGRPSSAYNEQFF. CDR3 coding DNA: TGTGCCAGCAGCCGAACGACTAGCGGGAGGCCGTCAAGCGCCTACAATGAGCAGTTCTTC. V gene TRBV7-2 combines with J gene TRBJ2-1; TRBD2 matches at 13 bases. From germline, CDR1 is SGHTA and CDR2 FQGNSA. J lost 2 bases, V lost 5 bases, and 15 bases had no gene match. CDR3 length equals 20 residues.

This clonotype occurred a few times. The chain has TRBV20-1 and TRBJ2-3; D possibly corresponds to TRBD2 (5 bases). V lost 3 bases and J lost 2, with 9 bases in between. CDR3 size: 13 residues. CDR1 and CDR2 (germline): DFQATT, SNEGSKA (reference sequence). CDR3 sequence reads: CSARGGLTDTQYF. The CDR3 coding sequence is TGCAGTGCTAGGGGCGGGCTCACAGATACGCAGTATTTT.

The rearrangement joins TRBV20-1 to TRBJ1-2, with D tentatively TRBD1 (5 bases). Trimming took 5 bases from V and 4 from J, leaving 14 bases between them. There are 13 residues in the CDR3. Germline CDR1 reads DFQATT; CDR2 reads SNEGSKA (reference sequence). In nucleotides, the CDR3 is TGCAGTGCTTTCGCAGGGACTACCTATGGCTACACCTTC. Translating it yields CSAFAGTTYGYTF.

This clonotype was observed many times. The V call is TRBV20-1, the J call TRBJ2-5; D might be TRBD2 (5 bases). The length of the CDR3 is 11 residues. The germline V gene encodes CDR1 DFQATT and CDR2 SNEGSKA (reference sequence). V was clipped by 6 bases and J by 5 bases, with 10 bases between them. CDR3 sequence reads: CSAKRTETQYF. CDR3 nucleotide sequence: TGCAGTGCCAAACGGACTGAGACCCAGTACTTC.

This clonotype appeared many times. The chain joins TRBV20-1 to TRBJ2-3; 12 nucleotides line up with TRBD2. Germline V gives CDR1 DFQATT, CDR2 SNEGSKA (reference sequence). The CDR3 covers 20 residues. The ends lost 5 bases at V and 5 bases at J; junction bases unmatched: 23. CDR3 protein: CSADAGPSGRAATPQDTQYF. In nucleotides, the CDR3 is TGCAGTGCTGATGCCGGGCCTAGCGGGAGGGCCGCTACACCCCAAGATACGCAGTATTTT.

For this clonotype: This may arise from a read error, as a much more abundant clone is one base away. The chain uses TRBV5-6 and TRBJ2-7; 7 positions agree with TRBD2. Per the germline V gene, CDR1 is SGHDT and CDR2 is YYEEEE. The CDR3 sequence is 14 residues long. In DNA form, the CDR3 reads TGTACCAGCAGCGGCAGCGGGGAGACCTACGAGCAGTACTTC. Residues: CTSSGSGETYEQYF.